The clone carrying this T cell receptor (beta chain) was detected only a few times. Its antigen is currently unknown. The data were obtained in a study of regulatory T cells in long-lasting Graves disease. The study, taken as a whole, reports: Persistent Graves' patients showed a TCR diversity that was lower than that of newly diagnosed ones. Peripheral blood, not thyroid tissue, was the sole material studied.

Germline-derived CDR1 and CDR2 are MNHEY and SVGEGT. The CDR3 loop spans 16 amino acids. Losses at the gene ends were 2 bases for V and 7 bases for J; bases not matched to a gene: 12. Time point here: newly diagnosed GD, antithyroid drugs for less than 3 months. Preparation of the TCR library used RNA extracted from PBMCs. Arm-PCR of CDR3 regions with iRepertoire HTBI primers generated TCR beta libraries. Via MiXCR, TCRdb re-called the multiplex PCR reads, giving one row per CDR3 protein. This sample carries roughly 530,000 distinct CDR3 sequences, about 16% of them seen once, and the ten largest clones take around a quarter. This sample also appeared in a second study, on T cells in Graves' hyperthyroidism and ophthalmopathy. This second study says: Among thyroid clonotypes expanded above 0.001, most also appeared in blood. Researchers report that a 13 V-J model separated ophthalmopathy from stable hyperthyroidism.

This chain joins TRBV6-2 or TRBV6-3 and TRBJ1-2, with 8 nucleotides matching TRBD1. Sequencing used peripheral blood mononuclear cells (PBMCs), obtained at new diagnosis, from a patient treated with antithyroid drugs. The sequence was obtained from a woman aged 35-65 years with Graves disease. The CDR3 DNA reads as TGTGCCAGCAGTTACACCGACAGGGGAACGGGGTCTGGCTACACCTTC. As protein: CASSYTDRGTGSGYTF.